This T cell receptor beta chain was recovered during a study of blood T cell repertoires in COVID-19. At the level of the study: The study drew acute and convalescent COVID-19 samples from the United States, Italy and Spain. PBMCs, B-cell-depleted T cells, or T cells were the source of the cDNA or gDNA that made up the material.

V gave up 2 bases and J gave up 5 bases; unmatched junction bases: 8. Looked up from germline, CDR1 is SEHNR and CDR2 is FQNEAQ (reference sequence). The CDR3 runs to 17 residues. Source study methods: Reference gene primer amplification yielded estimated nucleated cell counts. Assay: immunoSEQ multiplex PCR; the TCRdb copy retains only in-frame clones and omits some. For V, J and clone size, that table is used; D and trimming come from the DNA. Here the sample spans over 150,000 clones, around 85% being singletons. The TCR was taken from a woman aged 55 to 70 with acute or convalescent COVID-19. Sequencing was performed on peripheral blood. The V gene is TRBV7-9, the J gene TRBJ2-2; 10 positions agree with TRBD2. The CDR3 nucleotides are TGTGCCAGCAGCTTAAAGGTTGCTAGCGGGGGAACCGGGGAGCTGTTTTTT. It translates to CASSLKVASGGTGELFF.